The rows below give T cell receptor beta chains drawn from one sample of a study of cytomegalovirus exposure and HLA in healthy donors. Clones were sequenced by immunoSEQ multiplex PCR, and TCRdb holds only the in-frame ones, with some missing. The sample contains 200,000 to 250,000 clones, roughly 80% of which appear only once. Sequencing input: PBMCs. Receptors originate from a woman aged 18-29 years in good health and CMV-seronegative. Both conserved end residues are part of each CDR3. Each record gives: V gene, clone size, D gene, J gene, CDR3 DNA, CDR3 protein. D genes are given only for firm matches. Not every row has a clone size; where given, it reads once, few, many or a size class.

v_gene: TRBV30; abundance: .; d_gene: .; j_gene: TRBJ2-5; CDR3nt: TGTGCCTGGAGTCTCAACGGATTTCGGGAGACCCAGTACTTC; CDR3aa: CAWSLNGFRETQYF
v_gene: TRBV7-9; abundance: .; d_gene: TRBD1; j_gene: TRBJ2-5; CDR3nt: TGTGCCAGCAGCTTCCTCGGACAGGGTGGAGAGACCCAGTACTTC; CDR3aa: CASSFLGQGGETQYF
v_gene: TRBV30; abundance: .; d_gene: .; j_gene: TRBJ2-1; CDR3nt: TGTGCCTGGAGTTCGAGGATCCCCTACAATGAGCAGTTCTTC; CDR3aa: CAWSSRIPYNEQFF
v_gene: TRBV6-6; abundance: .; d_gene: TRBD1; j_gene: TRBJ1-1; CDR3nt: TGTGCCAGCCAAGTCGGACAGGGGAGAAGGGACACTGAAGCTTTCTTT; CDR3aa: CASQVGQGRRDTEAFF
v_gene: TRBV30; abundance: .; d_gene: .; j_gene: TRBJ1-3; CDR3nt: TGTGCCTGCCACGGACCCCTCTCTGGAAACACCATATATTTT; CDR3aa: CACHGPLSGNTIYF
v_gene: TRBV5-6; abundance: .; d_gene: .; j_gene: TRBJ2-2; CDR3nt: TGTGCCAGCAGGTCTGGAAGGGCCGGGGAGCTGTTTTTT; CDR3aa: CASRSGRAGELFF
v_gene: TRBV6-1; abundance: .; d_gene: TRBD2; j_gene: TRBJ2-1; CDR3nt: TGTGCCAGCCGACTAGCGGGAGGGCATGAGCAGTTCTTC; CDR3aa: CASRLAGGHEQFF
v_gene: TRBV2; abundance: .; d_gene: TRBD2; j_gene: TRBJ2-3; CDR3nt: TGTGCCAGCAGTGAAGCACGGCGGGAGGATGAAGATACGCAGTATTTT; CDR3aa: CASSEARREDEDTQYF
v_gene: TRBV27; abundance: .; d_gene: .; j_gene: TRBJ2-5; CDR3nt: TGTGCCAGCAGTTTATCGGTGGGAGAGACCCAGTACTTC; CDR3aa: CASSLSVGETQYF
v_gene: TRBV4-1; abundance: .; d_gene: TRBD1; j_gene: TRBJ1-3; CDR3nt: TGCGCCAGCAGCCATCCGACAGGGGTTGGAAACACCATATATTTT; CDR3aa: CASSHPTGVGNTIYF
v_gene: TRBV5-1; abundance: .; d_gene: .; j_gene: TRBJ2-1; CDR3nt: TGCGCCAGCAGTTTTACCCTAGCACGGGGCAATGAGCAGTTCTTC; CDR3aa: CASSFTLARGNEQFF
v_gene: TRBV6-1; abundance: once; d_gene: .; j_gene: TRBJ2-7; CDR3nt: TGTGCCAGCAGGCCACACCGGGGCGAGCAGTACTTC; CDR3aa: CASRPHRGEQYF
v_gene: TRBV7-9; abundance: .; d_gene: TRBD1; j_gene: TRBJ1-1; CDR3nt: TGTGCCAGCAGCCCCCGGGACAGGGAAAACACTGAAGCTTTCTTT; CDR3aa: CASSPRDRENTEAFF
v_gene: TRBV6-5; abundance: few; d_gene: TRBD1; j_gene: TRBJ1-1; CDR3nt: TGTGCCAGCAGTTCCCCGGGACAGGGGACCACTGAAGCTTTCTTT; CDR3aa: CASSSPGQGTTEAFF
v_gene: TRBV25-1; abundance: .; d_gene: .; j_gene: TRBJ2-7; CDR3nt: TGTGCCAGCAGTCGGAGCGGTTACTACGAGCAGTACTTC; CDR3aa: CASSRSGYYEQYF
v_gene: TRBV6-5; abundance: .; d_gene: .; j_gene: TRBJ1-6; CDR3nt: TGTGCCAGCAGTTACGACAGGAAGGATTCACCCCTCCACTTT; CDR3aa: CASSYDRKDSPLHF
v_gene: TRBV6-5; abundance: .; d_gene: TRBD2; j_gene: TRBJ2-3; CDR3nt: TGTGCCAGCCTAGCGGGGAATACGCAGTATTTT; CDR3aa: CASLAGNTQYF
v_gene: TRBV19; abundance: .; d_gene: TRBD1; j_gene: TRBJ1-1; CDR3nt: TGTGCCAGTGTTAGGGGGCCGAACACTGAAGCTTTCTTT; CDR3aa: CASVRGPNTEAFF
v_gene: TRBV19; abundance: few; d_gene: .; j_gene: TRBJ1-1; CDR3nt: TGTGCCAGTTCGGCAGACTCTTATGGGACTGAAGCTTTCTTT; CDR3aa: CASSADSYGTEAFF
v_gene: TRBV5-1; abundance: once; d_gene: .; j_gene: TRBJ2-7; CDR3nt: TGCGCCAGCAGCCCGGGATGGGGTTGGGAGCAGTACTTC; CDR3aa: CASSPGWGWEQYF
v_gene: TRBV5-1; abundance: .; d_gene: .; j_gene: TRBJ2-2; CDR3nt: TGCGCCAGCATGATAACCGGGGAGCTGTTTTTT; CDR3aa: CASMITGELFF
v_gene: TRBV5-1; abundance: .; d_gene: TRBD2; j_gene: TRBJ2-5; CDR3nt: TGCGCCAGCCGAGGAGAGGGAGGGCCGCAGACCCAGTACTTC; CDR3aa: CASRGEGGPQTQYF
v_gene: TRBV27; abundance: few; d_gene: TRBD2; j_gene: TRBJ2-7; CDR3nt: TGTGCCAGCAGTCCCCGGACTAGCGGGGGGCCCGTGGGGTCCGAGCAGTACTTC; CDR3aa: CASSPRTSGGPVGSEQYF
v_gene: TRBV11-2; abundance: .; d_gene: TRBD2; j_gene: TRBJ2-1; CDR3nt: TGTGCCAGCAGAACCTTACGACGTACTAGCGGGTCCTACAATGAGCAGTTCTTC; CDR3aa: CASRTLRRTSGSYNEQFF
v_gene: TRBV18; abundance: .; d_gene: .; j_gene: TRBJ1-1; CDR3nt: TGTGCCAGCTCACCTGCGACAGATATGAACACTGAAGCTTTCTTT; CDR3aa: CASSPATDMNTEAFF
v_gene: TRBV6-6; abundance: .; d_gene: .; j_gene: TRBJ2-1; CDR3nt: TGTGCCAGCACTTCACCCCCGTCGGTGTTCTTC; CDR3aa: CASTSPPSVFF
v_gene: TRBV30; abundance: few; d_gene: .; j_gene: TRBJ1-6; CDR3nt: TGTGCCTGGGGAATACAGGGTGTTAATTCACCCCTCCACTTT; CDR3aa: CAWGIQGVNSPLHF
v_gene: TRBV5-4; abundance: few; d_gene: .; j_gene: TRBJ1-6; CDR3nt: TGTGCCAGCAGCTTGGGCAGCCATAATTCACCCCTCCACTTT; CDR3aa: CASSLGSHNSPLHF
v_gene: TRBV7-9; abundance: .; d_gene: .; j_gene: TRBJ1-1; CDR3nt: TGTGCCAGCAGCTTAGTAGAGGGGACGAACACTGAAGCTTTCTTT; CDR3aa: CASSLVEGTNTEAFF
v_gene: TRBV7-2; abundance: .; d_gene: .; j_gene: TRBJ2-1; CDR3nt: TGTGCCAGCAGCCAGAACTGGGATGAGCAGTTCTTC; CDR3aa: CASSQNWDEQFF
v_gene: TRBV5-4; abundance: .; d_gene: TRBD2; j_gene: TRBJ2-2; CDR3nt: TGTGCCAGCAGCTTGGAGGCGGGAGCGAACACCGGGGAGCTGTTTTTT; CDR3aa: CASSLEAGANTGELFF
v_gene: TRBV13; abundance: .; d_gene: .; j_gene: TRBJ2-4; CDR3nt: TGTGCCAGCAGCTTAGGCCCAGGGGCCAAAAACATTCAGTACTTC; CDR3aa: CASSLGPGAKNIQYF
v_gene: TRBV5-1; abundance: .; d_gene: .; j_gene: TRBJ1-2; CDR3nt: TGCGCCAGCAGCTTGGACAGCTCCTATGGCTACACCTTC; CDR3aa: CASSLDSSYGYTF
v_gene: TRBV27; abundance: .; d_gene: TRBD1; j_gene: TRBJ2-1; CDR3nt: TGTGCCAGCAGTTCCAGGACAGGGGGCGAATCTGAGCAGTTCTTC; CDR3aa: CASSSRTGGESEQFF
v_gene: TRBV6-1; abundance: .; d_gene: TRBD2; j_gene: TRBJ2-5; CDR3nt: TGTGCCAGCAGGGATCGCGGGGGGCCAGAGACCCAGTACTTC; CDR3aa: CASRDRGGPETQYF
v_gene: TRBV5-1; abundance: .; d_gene: TRBD1; j_gene: TRBJ1-2; CDR3nt: TGCGCCAGCAGCTTGGTAGCGGGACAGGGGTATGGCTACACCTTC; CDR3aa: CASSLVAGQGYGYTF
v_gene: TRBV5-1; abundance: .; d_gene: TRBD2; j_gene: TRBJ2-1; CDR3nt: TGCGCCAGCAGCATCGGACTAGCGGGGGACTACAATGAGCAGTTCTTC; CDR3aa: CASSIGLAGDYNEQFF
v_gene: TRBV14; abundance: .; d_gene: .; j_gene: TRBJ2-1; CDR3nt: TGTGCCAGCAGCCAAGCCAGGGGGGTCTTCTACAATGAGCAGTTCTTC; CDR3aa: CASSQARGVFYNEQFF
v_gene: TRBV29-1; abundance: .; d_gene: .; j_gene: TRBJ2-3; CDR3nt: TGCAGCGCCTTACTAGGCACAGATACGCAGTATTTT; CDR3aa: CSALLGTDTQYF
v_gene: TRBV2; abundance: .; d_gene: .; j_gene: TRBJ2-7; CDR3nt: TGTGCCAGCAGTGAAGGGGTACGGGTCGAGCAGTACTTC; CDR3aa: CASSEGVRVEQYF
v_gene: TRBV5-1; abundance: .; d_gene: .; j_gene: TRBJ1-2; CDR3nt: TGCGCCAGCAGCTTGGGGGTGACGGCAACAGGCTATGGCTACACCTTC; CDR3aa: CASSLGVTATGYGYTF
v_gene: TRBV25-1; abundance: .; d_gene: .; j_gene: TRBJ1-1; CDR3nt: TGTGCCAGCAACACGGAAGGGGCAGACGAAGCTTTCTTT; CDR3aa: CASNTEGADEAFF
v_gene: TRBV11-2; abundance: once; d_gene: .; j_gene: TRBJ2-2; CDR3nt: TGTGCCAGCTCAATCCAGGCGGGGACCGGGGAGCTGTTTTTT; CDR3aa: CASSIQAGTGELFF
v_gene: TRBV7-9; abundance: .; d_gene: .; j_gene: TRBJ1-4; CDR3nt: TGTGCCAGCAGCTTAGCGGGATCAGATAATGAAAAACTGTTTTTT; CDR3aa: CASSLAGSDNEKLFF
v_gene: TRBV4-1; abundance: few; d_gene: TRBD1; j_gene: TRBJ1-2; CDR3nt: TGCGCCAGCAGCCAAGGAGTGGGGACAGGGGTTTATGGCTACACCTTC; CDR3aa: CASSQGVGTGVYGYTF
v_gene: TRBV7-3; abundance: .; d_gene: TRBD1; j_gene: TRBJ2-5; CDR3nt: TGTGCCAGCAGCCCAGACAGGGGCGAGACCCAGTACTTC; CDR3aa: CASSPDRGETQYF
v_gene: TRBV27; abundance: .; d_gene: TRBD2; j_gene: TRBJ2-3; CDR3nt: TGTGCCAGCAGCACCCCGGGGGGTACAGATACGCAGTATTTT; CDR3aa: CASSTPGGTDTQYF
v_gene: TRBV7-9; abundance: .; d_gene: .; j_gene: TRBJ2-1; CDR3nt: TGTGCCAGCAGCCGGCGCGGGGAAAGCTCCTACAATGAGCAGTTCTTC; CDR3aa: CASSRRGESSYNEQFF
v_gene: TRBV10-1; abundance: .; d_gene: TRBD1; j_gene: TRBJ2-7; CDR3nt: TGCGCCAGCAGACCGGGACAGGATATCTACGAGCAGTACTTC; CDR3aa: CASRPGQDIYEQYF
v_gene: TRBV9; abundance: few; d_gene: .; j_gene: TRBJ1-1; CDR3nt: TGTGCCAGCAGCGTACGGCCGGAAAGGGCTGAAGCTTTCTTT; CDR3aa: CASSVRPERAEAFF
v_gene: TRBV5-1; abundance: .; d_gene: TRBD2; j_gene: TRBJ2-7; CDR3nt: TGCGCCAGCAGTCCCTACATCAGCGGGGGAGGCTCCTACGAGCAGTACTTC; CDR3aa: CASSPYISGGGSYEQYF
v_gene: TRBV27; abundance: .; d_gene: TRBD2; j_gene: TRBJ2-1; CDR3nt: TGTGCCAGCAGTCAACGCACCCGGACTAGCGGACGGAGCCACGAGCAGTTCTTC; CDR3aa: CASSQRTRTSGRSHEQFF